Presented here are 11 T cell receptor beta chains from one specimen sequenced in a study of shared clonotypes between healthy human individuals. TCRdb's copy holds only in-frame clones and misses some; the assay was immunoSEQ multiplex PCR. The table records 300,000 to 400,000 clones, around 86% of them present only once. Sequencing was carried out using memory CD8+ T cells sorted from blood. Subset noted: CD45RO+ cells pooled with CCR7-negative TemRA cells. The receptor source for this set is a man aged 18 to 29 in good health.

CDR3 nucleotides: TGTGCCAGCAGTTACGCTCAGCGGGGGCCCACCGGGGAGCTGTTTTTT. It codes for CASSYAQRGPTGELFF. The V call is TRBV6-6, the J call TRBJ2-2, with 8 bases lining up with TRBD2. Germline CDR1 and CDR2: MNHNY and SVGAGI (reference sequence). The CDR3 covers 16 residues. V gave up 2 bases and J gave up 4 bases; unmatched junction bases: 6.

The chain uses TRBV5-4 and TRBJ1-1, with D perhaps matching TRBD1 (5 bases). V shed 5 bases and J shed 3 bases, with 8 bases lying between them. The CDR3 runs 12 residues. The germline V gene has CDR1 SGHNT and CDR2 YYREEE (reference sequence). CDR3 amino acids: CASRGGDTEAFF. For the CDR3, the DNA is TGTGCCAGCAGAGGAGGGGACACTGAAGCTTTCTTT. The whole variable domain, filled in from reference TRBV5-4 and TRBJ1-1, reads ETGVTQSPTHLIKTRGQQVTLRCSSQSGHNTVSWYQQALGQGPQFIFQYYREEENGRGNFPPRFSGLQFPNYSSELNVNALELDDSALYLCASRGGDTEAFFGQGTRLTVV.

The chain recombines TRBV10-3 with TRBJ2-2, with a tentative D call TRBD1 (7 bases). There are 16 residues in the CDR3. Between the trimmed V and J ends, which lost 2 bases and 7 bases, there was a span of 17 bases. Per germline, CDR1 ENHRY and CDR2 SYGVKD. Here the CDR3 DNA reads TGTGCCATCAGTGAGGGAGGGAAGGGGGCCAACGGGGAGCTGTTTTTT. Translating gives CAISEGGKGANGELFF.

The CDR3 loop is CASSAELAGGLPLSTDTQYF. Here the CDR3 DNA reads TGTGCCAGCAGCGCAGAACTAGCGGGGGGACTACCTCTTAGCACAGATACGCAGTATTTT. The rearrangement links TRBV7-8 to TRBJ2-3; 12 positions agree with TRBD2. The CDR3 has 20 residues. Germline V gene lookup returns CDR1 SGHVS and CDR2 FQNEAQ. V shed 5 bases, J shed 0 bases, and the junction held 15 bases outside the gene matches.

V and J are TRBV4-3 and TRBJ2-3; D is perhaps TRBD2 (5 bases). Germline CDR1 and CDR2: LGHNA and YSLEER. The CDR3 is 15 amino acids. Trimming stripped 1 base from V and 5 bases from J, with 13 bases between. The CDR3 DNA sequence: TGCGCCAGCAGCCAAGCATGGCTAGCCGGAGATACGCAGTATTTT. It translates to CASSQAWLAGDTQYF.

The chain is built from TRBV7-9 and TRBJ1-6, with TRBD1 matching 9 bases. The V segment lost 4 bases and the J segment 7 bases; nucleotides outside the gene matches: 11. Germline CDR1 reads SEHNR; CDR2 reads FQNEAQ (reference sequence). The CDR3 is made up of 17 amino acids. This chain's CDR3 is CASSSEQGALLNSPLHF. CDR3 sequence (DNA): TGTGCCAGCAGCTCCGAACAGGGGGCGCTTTTAAATTCACCCCTCCACTTT.

With respect to this clone: With a far larger clone one base away, a read error is the likely cause. This sequence joins TRBV15 and TRBJ2-5; perhaps TRBD1 as D (6 bases). Trimming stripped 3 bases from V and 5 bases from J, with 16 bases between. The CDR3 contains 15 residues. Germline V CDR1 and CDR2: LNHNV, YYDKDF (reference sequence). The CDR3 protein is CATSRGTGSAETQYF. CDR3 in DNA: TGTGCCACCAGCAGGGGCACAGGGTCGGCGGAGACCCAGTACTTC.

The rearrangement uses TRBV13 and TRBJ2-5, with no clear D. The V gene's germline CDR1 is PRHDT and CDR2 FYEKMQ (reference sequence). V lost 0 bases and J 2 bases, leaving 7 bases between the germline ends. CDR3 length equals 14 residues. CDR3 in DNA: TGTGCCAGCAGCTTAGGGGCTAAACAAGAGACCCAGTACTTC. Translated: CASSLGAKQETQYF.

The chain uses TRBV27 and TRBJ2-3; D ambiguous. The germline V gene has CDR1 MNHEY and CDR2 SMNVEV (reference sequence). Trimming left V 5 bases short and J 3 bases short, with 9 bases between. CDR3 length: 13 amino acids. The CDR3 region has the DNA TGTGCCAGCAGTCCCCTCTCGACAGATACGCAGTATTTT. Protein product: CASSPLSTDTQYF.

The rearrangement uses TRBV2 and TRBJ2-7; D is perhaps TRBD1 (6 bases). The CDR3 extends over 15 amino acids. Germline loops: CDR1 SNHLY, CDR2 FYNNEI. V was cut by 1 base and J by 2 bases, with 12 bases left in between. CDR3 amino acids: CASSEDLAGAYEQYF. The CDR3, as DNA: TGTGCCAGCAGTGAAGACCTTGCAGGGGCCTACGAGCAGTACTTC.

The chain joins TRBV2 to TRBJ1-2; no reliable D call. Trimming left V 1 base short and J 5 bases short, with 11 bases between. This CDR3 is built from 14 residues. Germline loops: CDR1 SNHLY, CDR2 FYNNEI. CDR3 nucleotides: TGTGCCAGCAGTGAAGGGCAGGCGATTTATGGCTACACCTTC. Protein product: CASSEGQAIYGYTF.